This TCR beta chain originates from a study of T cell repertoires in cytomegalovirus infection. Overall study findings and caveats: Summed public TCR beta family frequency identified CMV carriers bearing the relevant HLA. CMV-specific TCR beta clonotypes restricted by HLA-C dominated the ex vivo response.

Concerning this clonotype itself: No antigen is known for it.

In TCRdb, the reads were re-called with MiXCR into one record per CDR3 protein. The sample holds 700,000 to 950,000 distinct CDR3 sequences; around a third are singletons and the top ten take around 12%. The TCR sequence derives from a human donor in good health (CMV status not recorded). Some clones in this sample may be carry-over from other donors' samples. Sequencing used cultured CD8+ T cells from PBMCs, obtained from culture after CMV antigen stimulation.

In DNA form, the CDR3 reads TGTGCCACCAGCAGAGTTGCGGGCTCCGGCACCGGGGAGCTGTTTTTT. Translating it yields CATSRVAGSGTGELFF. This sequence joins TRBV15 and TRBJ2-2; D perhaps matches TRBD2 (5 bases). V lost 1 base and J lost 4, with 13 bases in between. The V gene's germline CDR1 is LNHNV and CDR2 YYDKDF (reference sequence). The CDR3 has 16 amino acids.